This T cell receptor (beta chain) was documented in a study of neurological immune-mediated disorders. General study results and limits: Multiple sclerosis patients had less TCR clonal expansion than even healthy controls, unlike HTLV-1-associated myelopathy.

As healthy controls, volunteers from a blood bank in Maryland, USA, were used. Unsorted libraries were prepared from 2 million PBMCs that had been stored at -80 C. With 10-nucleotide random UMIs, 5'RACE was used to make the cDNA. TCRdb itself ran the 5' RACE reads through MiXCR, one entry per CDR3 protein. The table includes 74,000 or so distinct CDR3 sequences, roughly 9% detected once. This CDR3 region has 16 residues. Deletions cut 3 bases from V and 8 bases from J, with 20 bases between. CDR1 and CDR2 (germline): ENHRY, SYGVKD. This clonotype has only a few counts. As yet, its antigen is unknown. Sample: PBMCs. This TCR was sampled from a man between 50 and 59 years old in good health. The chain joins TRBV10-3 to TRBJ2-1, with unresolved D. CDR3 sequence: CAISEEGRLVVDEQFF. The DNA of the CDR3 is TGTGCCATCAGTGAAGAAGGCAGGCTAGTGGTGGATGAGCAGTTCTTC.